The subject of this entry is one T cell receptor beta chain. Antigen specificity is unknown. The V end was cut by 4 bases, the J end by 6 bases, with 12 bases between. The CDR3 runs to 14 residues. CDR1 is SEHNR and CDR2 is FQNEAQ in the germline V gene (reference sequence). Using immunoSEQ multiplex PCR, the repertoire was profiled, and TCRdb retains in-frame clones only, with some absent. The repertoire consists of 350,000 to 450,000 clones, with about 90% occurring once and the leading ten covering under 2%. As for treatment: 19 received Ad26.COV2.S at low or high dose, single or two shots; about 5 received placebo; per-sample allocation not given. Specimen acquisition occurred on day 63 following the initial vaccine or placebo injection. The vaccine delivered Wuhan-strain SARS-CoV-2 spike through an Ad26 vector. These data originate in a study of Ad26.COV2.S vaccination and SARS-CoV-2 variants. Broader study findings: Quantification of TCR breadth and depth may have yielded underestimates of total T cell responses. Researchers reported similar non-spike TCR breadth in vaccine and placebo recipients.

The sequence was collected from a person between 18 and 65 years old who received the Ad26.COV2.S COVID-19 vaccine or a placebo. The sequenced sample was peripheral blood, obtained in a trial of Ad26.COV2.S vaccine versus placebo. This chain connects TRBV7-9 to TRBJ2-2; D not resolved. CDR3 coding DNA: TGTGCCAGCAGCTCCCCGTTAGGGCCCGGGGAGCTGTTTTTT. Protein sequence: CASSSPLGPGELFF.